The clone carrying this TCR beta chain was seen repeatedly, ten times or more. The antigen remains undetermined. Quantitative 5'-RACE with molecular barcodes produced the TCR beta libraries. TCRdb fed the 5' RACE reads into MiXCR, producing one record per CDR3 protein. The repertoire holds hundreds of thousands of distinct CDR3 sequences, with roughly 25% as singletons. The entry originates in a study of CD8 T cells in ankylosing spondylitis. Study-wide findings and caveats: A TCR beta motif of eight highly homologous variants appeared characteristic of ankylosing spondylitis blood.

This CDR3 comprises 19 residues. Germline V gene sequence: CDR1 LGHDT, CDR2 YNNKEL (reference sequence). The ends lost 0 bases at V and 7 bases at J; junction bases unmatched: 16. This TCR came from a male donor with ankylosing spondylitis or in good health (not recorded which). This chain uses TRBV3-1 with TRBJ2-2, with 8 bases aligning to TRBD2. Input material: blood, either unsorted or a sorted T cell fraction (not recorded which). As DNA, the CDR3 is TGTGCCAGCAGCCAAGATAGTCTAGCGGGTAGGAAGAGGAGCGGGGAGCTGTTTTTT. Encoded protein: CASSQDSLAGRKRSGELFF.